Given below is one T cell receptor (beta chain) in context. There are 14 residues in the CDR3. Germline V gene data show CDR1 as SGHDT and CDR2 as YYEEEE. V dropped 2 bases and J dropped 6; count of bases not matched to a gene: 6. This record comes from a study of OX40 agonist ivuxolimab in advanced cancers. About the study: From roughly 20 to 90 years was the age range, with a mean of approximately 63 years, and about 83% were male.

Autoimmune disease history or systemic immunosuppression disqualified patients. The investigators sampled blood at baseline, at cycle 4 day 1, and at cycle 7 day 1. Clones were sequenced by immunoSEQ multiplex PCR, and TCRdb holds only the in-frame ones, with some missing. Of more than 15,000 clones detected, roughly 87% appear once; the ten largest clones hold roughly 23%. The chain employs TRBV5-6 and TRBJ2-3; TRBD2 agrees at 7 bases. The clonotype was recovered from an adult with an advanced solid tumor such as melanoma, head and neck, liver or kidney cancer. The specimen was CD4+ or CD8+ T cells sorted from blood, collected in a trial of the OX40 agonist ivuxolimab. The CDR3 is CASSFGLADDTQYF. CDR3 bases: TGTGCCAGCAGCTTCGGGCTAGCGGACGATACGCAGTATTTT.